The source of this T cell receptor (beta chain) is a study of response to subunit inactivated influenza vaccine. Study-level points and caveats: It was suggested by the authors that few new T cells are recruited by each seasonal influenza vaccination.

Germline trimming cut 6 bases from V and 3 bases from J; bases unmatched to any gene: 9. The germline CDR1 and CDR2 sequences are MNHEY and SVGEGT. The CDR3 totals 15 residues. TCRdb re-analysed the RT-PCR reads in MiXCR, keeping a single row per CDR3 protein. The table records 600,000 to 700,000 distinct CDR3 sequences, 13% to 15% of them present only once. This clonotype was counted only a few times. What it recognizes is unknown. The chain carries TRBV6-2 or TRBV6-3 and TRBJ2-3; 7 bases agree with TRBD1. This TCR was recovered from a man in his fifties who received an inactivated influenza vaccine. The specimen comprised PBMCs from blood, sampled around 14 days before vaccination. In nucleotides, the CDR3 is TGTGCCAGCAGGCTGACGGGACAGATAACAGATACGCAGTATTTT. Its translation is CASRLTGQITDTQYF.